This T cell receptor (beta chain) was retrieved from a study of blood T cell repertoires in COVID-19. About the study: Samples representing acute and convalescent COVID-19 were sourced from the United States, Italy and Spain. Sample material is recorded as cDNA or gDNA derived from T cells, B-cell-depleted T cells, or PBMCs.

This clone was detected only once. In the original analysis: Estimated nucleated cell counts came from reference gene primer amplification. Sequencing used immunoSEQ multiplex PCR; TCRdb keeps in-frame clones, though not all of them. Clonal size and the V and J genes are those of that table, whereas D and trimming came from the DNA. The sample has 200,000 to 300,000 clones; 88% are singletons. Source material: peripheral blood. The receptor's source is a woman in her 40s who had recovered from COVID-19.

DNA of the CDR3: TGTGCCATCAGGGCAGGGGTCACTGAAGCTTTCTTT. Its translation: CAIRAGVTEAFF. The chain uses TRBV10-3 and TRBJ1-1; possible D gene TRBD1, 6 bases. The V end was cut by 6 bases, the J end by 4 bases, with 9 bases between. CDR1 ENHRY and CDR2 SYGVKD come from the germline V gene. The CDR3 has 12 amino acids.